This is a list of T cell receptor beta chains from one sample in a study of shared clonotypes between healthy human individuals. Libraries were prepared by immunoSEQ multiplex PCR; TCRdb keeps only in-frame clonotypes and omits some of them. The sample includes approximately 2.3 million clones, approximately 93% of them seen just once. Sequencing was performed on naive CD4+ T cells from PBMCs. Receptors were obtained from a man younger than 35 in good health. Some clones in this sample may be carry-over from other donors' samples. Both conserved end residues are part of each CDR3. Each record gives: clone size, V gene, J gene, D gene, CDR3 protein, CDR3 DNA. The D gene is left open where the match is weak. The listing skips clone size in some rows; elsewhere it reads once, few, many or a size class.

size: .
V: TRBV7-8
J: TRBJ1-5
D: .
CDR3: CASSLDTGGAGSNQPQHF
DNA: TGTGCCAGCAGCCTTGATACTGGGGGGGCCGGTAGCAATCAGCCCCAGCATTTT

size: once
V: TRBV7-9
J: TRBJ2-7
D: .
CDR3: CASSPMGALREQYF
DNA: TGTGCCAGCAGCCCCATGGGGGCCCTGAGGGAGCAGTACTTC

size: .
V: TRBV28
J: TRBJ1-2
D: TRBD1
CDR3: CASRELGTGVRYGYTF
DNA: TGTGCCAGCAGGGAGCTCGGGACAGGGGTTCGGTATGGCTACACCTTC

size: .
V: TRBV5-1
J: TRBJ2-5
D: TRBD2
CDR3: CASSLGRQLARETQYF
DNA: TGCGCCAGCAGCTTGGGGAGGCAACTAGCGAGAGAGACCCAGTACTTC

size: .
V: TRBV5-6
J: TRBJ2-5
D: .
CDR3: CASSSLDRKQETQYF
DNA: TGTGCCAGCAGCTCTCTGGACAGAAAGCAAGAGACCCAGTACTTC

size: .
V: TRBV4-3
J: TRBJ2-3
D: TRBD2
CDR3: CASSQGASGARNTQYF
DNA: TGCGCCAGCAGCCAAGGAGCTAGCGGGGCACGAAATACGCAGTATTTT

size: .
V: TRBV29-1
J: TRBJ2-3
D: .
CDR3: CSARDTGGDNTDTQYF
DNA: TGCAGCGCCCGGGACACCGGCGGGGACAACACAGATACGCAGTATTTT

size: few
V: TRBV6-5
J: TRBJ1-4
D: TRBD1
CDR3: CASRAGTVNNEKLFF
DNA: TGTGCCAGCAGAGCTGGGACAGTCAATAATGAAAAACTGTTTTTT

size: .
V: TRBV7-3
J: TRBJ2-1
D: .
CDR3: CASSLPTAGYNEQFF
DNA: TGTGCCAGCAGCTTACCCACTGCGGGGTACAATGAGCAGTTCTTC

size: .
V: TRBV5-6
J: TRBJ2-1
D: TRBD2
CDR3: CASSSSLAGDYNEQFF
DNA: TGTGCCAGCAGCAGCTCTCTAGCGGGAGACTACAATGAGCAGTTCTTC

size: few
V: TRBV19
J: TRBJ2-7
D: .
CDR3: CASSNTDSYEQYF
DNA: TGTGCCAGTAGCAACACTGACTCCTACGAGCAGTACTTC

size: .
V: TRBV18
J: TRBJ1-5
D: TRBD1
CDR3: CASSQTGGYHQPQHF
DNA: TGTGCCAGCTCACAAACAGGGGGGTATCATCAGCCCCAGCATTTT

size: .
V: TRBV27
J: TRBJ1-5
D: .
CDR3: CASNPGTGSNQPQHF
DNA: TGTGCCAGCAATCCGGGGACGGGTAGCAATCAGCCCCAGCATTTT

size: .
V: TRBV19
J: TRBJ2-1
D: TRBD2
CDR3: CASKLAGDPGGNEQFF
DNA: TGTGCCAGTAAGCTAGCGGGGGATCCCGGTGGCAATGAGCAGTTCTTC

size: .
V: TRBV18
J: TRBJ2-1
D: TRBD2
CDR3: CASSLLLAGDGEQFF
DNA: TGTGCCAGCTCACTTCTACTAGCGGGAGACGGTGAGCAGTTCTTC